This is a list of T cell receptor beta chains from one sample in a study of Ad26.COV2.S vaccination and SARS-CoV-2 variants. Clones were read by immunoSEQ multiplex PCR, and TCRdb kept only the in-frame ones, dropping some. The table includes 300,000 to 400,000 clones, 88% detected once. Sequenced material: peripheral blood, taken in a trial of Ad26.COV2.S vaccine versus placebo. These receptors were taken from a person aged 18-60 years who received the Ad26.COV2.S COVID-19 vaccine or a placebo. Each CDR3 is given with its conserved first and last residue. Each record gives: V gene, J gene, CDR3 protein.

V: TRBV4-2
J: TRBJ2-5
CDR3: CASSPGNGETQYF

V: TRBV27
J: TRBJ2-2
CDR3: CASSFGGAGELFF

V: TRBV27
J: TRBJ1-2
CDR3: CASSRTGTGNNYGYTF

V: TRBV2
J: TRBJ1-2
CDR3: CASSDQGDGYTF

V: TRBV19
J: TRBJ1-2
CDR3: CASQSGTGTGGLYGYTF

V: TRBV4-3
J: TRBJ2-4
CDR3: CASSQDRVARAKNIQYF

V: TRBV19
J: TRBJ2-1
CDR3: CASSIGAAYNEQFF

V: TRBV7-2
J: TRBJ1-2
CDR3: CASSLAGVYGYTF

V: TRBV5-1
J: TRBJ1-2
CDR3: CASSSSIRDSGYTF

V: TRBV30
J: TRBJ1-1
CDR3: CAWSGIQGTEAFF

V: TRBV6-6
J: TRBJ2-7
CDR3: CASSYQPTYYEQYF

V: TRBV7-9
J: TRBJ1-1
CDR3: CASSLALTGLNTEAFF

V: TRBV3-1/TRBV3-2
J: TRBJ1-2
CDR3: CASSQDRGLNNYGYTF

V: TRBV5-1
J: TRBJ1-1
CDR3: CASSSDGKGEAFF

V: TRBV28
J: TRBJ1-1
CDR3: CASSLPGLMSWVNTEAFF

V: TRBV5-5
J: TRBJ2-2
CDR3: CASSLDLNGELFF

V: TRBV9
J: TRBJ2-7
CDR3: CASTPGQRHYEQYF

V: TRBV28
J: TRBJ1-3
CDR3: CASSPRGRGGNTIYF

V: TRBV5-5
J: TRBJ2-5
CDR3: CASSLQETQYF

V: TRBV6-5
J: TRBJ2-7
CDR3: CASSTEWTGTYEQYF

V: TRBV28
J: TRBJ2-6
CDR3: CASTRGSGANVLTF

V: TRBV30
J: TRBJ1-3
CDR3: CAWSQSPPGNTIYF

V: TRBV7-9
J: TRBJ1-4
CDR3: CASSSPTGARVGLFF

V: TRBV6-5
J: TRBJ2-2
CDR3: CASSYVQNTGELFF

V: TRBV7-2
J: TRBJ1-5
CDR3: CASSTPGEGHQPQHF

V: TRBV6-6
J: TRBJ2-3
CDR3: CASSLDRGKDTQYF

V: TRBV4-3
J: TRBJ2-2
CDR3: CASSQDLAGANTGELFF

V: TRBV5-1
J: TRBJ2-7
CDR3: CASSPRSGTSGLRSSYEQYF

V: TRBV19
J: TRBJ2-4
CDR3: CASSTTGAKNIQYF

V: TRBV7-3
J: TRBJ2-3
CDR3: CASSPRAGGIDTQYF

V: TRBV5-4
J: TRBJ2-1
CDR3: CASSSQRGEGNEQFF

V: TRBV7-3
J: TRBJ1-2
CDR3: CASSPDRDNYGYTF

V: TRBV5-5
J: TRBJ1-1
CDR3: CASTRETAVNTEAFF

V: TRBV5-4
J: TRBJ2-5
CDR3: CASSPGQGQETQYF

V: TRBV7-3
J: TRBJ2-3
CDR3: CASSLSPYPTDTQYF

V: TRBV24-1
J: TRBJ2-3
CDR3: CATRGDTDGTDTQYF

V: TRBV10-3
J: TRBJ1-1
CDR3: CAISEDRADEAFF

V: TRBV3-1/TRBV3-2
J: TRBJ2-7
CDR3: CASSPRAYEQYF

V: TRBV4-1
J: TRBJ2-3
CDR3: CASSQELNTDTQYF

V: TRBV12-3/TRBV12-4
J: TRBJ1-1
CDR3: CASSLGGNTEAFF

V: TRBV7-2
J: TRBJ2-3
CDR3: CASSLVGADTQYF

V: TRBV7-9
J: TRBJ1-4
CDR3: CASSLSRPNEKLFF

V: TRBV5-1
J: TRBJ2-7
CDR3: CASSPTNFNRGGGEQYF

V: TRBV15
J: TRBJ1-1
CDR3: CATSRDKVGFTEAFF

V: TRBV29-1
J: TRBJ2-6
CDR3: CSVEYISGANVLTF

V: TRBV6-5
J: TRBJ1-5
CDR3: CASTGGGGQPQHF

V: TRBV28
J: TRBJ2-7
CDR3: CASSRGTAAYEQYF

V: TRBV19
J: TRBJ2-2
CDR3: CASSIHRGGDTGELFF

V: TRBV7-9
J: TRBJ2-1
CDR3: CASTLAGLNNEQFF

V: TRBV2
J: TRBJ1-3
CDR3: CASLEDWGRNTIYF

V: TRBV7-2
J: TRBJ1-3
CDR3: CASSTRQGGNTIYF

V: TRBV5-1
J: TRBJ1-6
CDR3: CASSLEVSALGSPLHF

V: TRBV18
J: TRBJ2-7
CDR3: CASSPGTSGAEQYF

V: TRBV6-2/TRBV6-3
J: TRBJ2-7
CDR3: CASSYEEKQYF

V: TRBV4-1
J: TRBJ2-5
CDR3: CASSQPLGGGQLGKETQYF

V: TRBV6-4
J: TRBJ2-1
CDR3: CASSEEAGGHNEQFF

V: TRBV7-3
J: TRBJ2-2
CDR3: CASITSEGVRTGELFF

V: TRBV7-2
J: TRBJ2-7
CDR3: CASSPRQGAFLDEQYF

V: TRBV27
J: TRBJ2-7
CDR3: CASSMGPSYEQYF